The clone carrying this T cell receptor beta chain was seen a few times. Antigen: not known. TCRdb analysed the RT-PCR reads with MiXCR anew, one entry per CDR3 protein. The sample yields 530,000 or so distinct CDR3 sequences, about an eighth seen once. The data are from a study of response to subunit inactivated influenza vaccine. The J segment lost 4 bases and the V segment lost 0 bases, leaving 8 bases of the junction unmatched. Germline V CDR1 and CDR2: SGHRS, YFSETQ. The CDR3 runs to 16 residues. Findings of the study overall: The authors suggested that few new T cells are recruited per seasonal influenza vaccination.

This chain uses TRBV5-1 with TRBJ2-5; 8 bases line up with TRBD2. This TCR derives from a man between 50 and 59 years old who received an inactivated influenza vaccine. Sequencing used PBMCs from blood, obtained on the day of vaccination. This CDR3 is CASSLESGGPGETQYF. The CDR3 nucleotides read TGCGCCAGCAGCTTGGAGTCGGGGGGGCCTGGAGAGACCCAGTACTTC.